The subject of this entry is one T cell receptor (beta chain). Diagnostic assessment was based on clinical symptoms, serum thyroxine and TRAb, thyroid ultrasound and orbital computed tomography. The source material, RNA transcripts, was used to amplify TCR beta CDR3 regions. First-round RT-PCR targeting the TCR CDR3 was performed with the HTBI primer set. TCRdb processed the multiplex PCR reads anew with MiXCR; each CDR3 protein has one entry. The sample has around 660,000 distinct CDR3 sequences; 45% are singletons. Looked up from germline, CDR1 is LNHNV and CDR2 is YYDKDF (reference sequence). The CDR3 totals 18 residues. With V trimmed by 0 bases and J by 0 bases, 7 bases remained unmatched. This sample is part of a study of T cells in Graves' hyperthyroidism and ophthalmopathy.

The sequenced sample was peripheral blood or thyroid tissue (not recorded which). This chain joins TRBV15 and TRBJ2-2, with 7 bases fitting TRBD2. This sequence originates from an adult man with Graves' disease, either hyperthyroidism or ophthalmopathy (not recorded which). CDR3 nucleotide sequence: TGTGCCACCAGCAGAGACCGGGCTAGCGGACCGAACACCGGGGAGCTGTTTTTT. As protein: CATSRDRASGPNTGELFF.